This record covers a single TCR beta chain. This clonotype was seen repeatedly, ten times or more. No antigen is known for it. No base qualities exist here, and no much larger clone lies one base off it. The sample originates from a study of T cells in Graves' hyperthyroidism and ophthalmopathy (dated by TCRdb to about 2019). A note on the overall study: TCR V-J signatures able to tell the groups apart were searched for in a discovery cohort of 90 to 100 patients, of whom around 43 had Graves' ophthalmopathy and roughly 58 had stable Graves' hyperthyroidism. The study also compared thyroid tissue and blood T-cell repertoires from about six Graves' hyperthyroidism patients. The roughly 94 discovery patients were randomly split 7:3 into training and test sets. Following sampling, methimazole starting at 30 mg daily was given to hyperthyroidism patients, and high-dose intravenous methylprednisolone was given to ophthalmopathy patients. According to the paper, TCR Vbeta CDR3 sequencing was carried out on over 130 peripheral blood samples, which came from more than 40 ophthalmopathy, 75 or so hyperthyroidism and approximately 17 progressor patients. An independent validation cohort of about 20 hyperthyroidism patients and more than 15 patients who later progressed to ophthalmopathy tested prospective prediction of ophthalmopathy. The study at large found these results: In cross-validation, a model built on a 13 V-J signature told ophthalmopathy apart from stable hyperthyroidism with 85% to 90% sensitivity and about 81% specificity, and in testing the same model reached 80%/75%. Most expanded thyroid clonotypes (frequency above 0.001) were also detected in blood, suggesting blood repertoires may reflect thyroid immune responses. In validation, progression to ophthalmopathy was predicted by the model with 70.59% sensitivity and around 76% specificity, a median of about 6 months before onset. Sample size was not statistically predetermined, and blinding of investigators to group allocation was not performed.

The TCR beta CDR3 regions were amplified from RNA transcripts. The TCR CDR3 was subjected to a first round of RT-PCR using the HTBI primer set and the Qiagen OneStep RT-PCR kit. Libraries were constructed in a second round of multiplex PCR, after which size selection and purification were carried out. The libraries were sequenced on an Illumina HiSeq2000 using paired-end 100 bp reads. On the authors' methods: SOAPnuke was used to process the raw data, with reads discarded if the reads contained adapters or uncalled bases, had a mean Phred below 15, or lacked an exact constant-primer or identifier match. High-quality paired reads were merged using COPE v1.2.5, and each unique nucleotide sequence was defined as a clonotype. Clonotypes were aligned to IMGT TRBV, TRBD and TRBJ reference segments using MiTCR v1.1. Only V-J combinations with frequency above 0.0001, covering 99.2% of repertoires, were analysed. A TCS score was defined as the ratio between F50 (clonal expansion) and ExV (chaos), using BLOSUM62-based TCRdist between CDR3 peptides within each V-J. Welch's t-statistics and random forest reduced around 510 V-J features to 13, which were used in a naive Bayes classifier (R e1071). The similarity between thyroid and blood repertoires was quantified using the Morisita-Horn index. TCRdb took the public reads, trimmed them with fastp at Q25, ran MiXCR for clone calling and kept in-frame beta chains. Records with the same CDR3 protein are collapsed into one entry carrying the most frequent genes and DNA. These V and J calls rely on TCRdb rather than the paper's analysis. Here the sample has 80,000 to 100,000 distinct CDR3 sequences; roughly 40% occur a single time. Clones ranked in the top ten supply roughly 10% of the sample.

Graves' hyperthyroidism was defined as stable when no progression to ophthalmopathy occurred over 18 months of follow-up. Hyperthyroidism patients were newly diagnosed, had a disease duration of under 2 months, and were aged 18 to 65 years. Any patient with an uncontrolled infection, another autoimmune disease, pregnancy or lactation was excluded. Diagnoses were based on clinical symptoms, serum thyroxine and TRAb, thyroid ultrasound and orbital computed tomography. Trizol reagent was used to extract total RNA, and RNA quality was then checked on an Agilent 2100 Bioanalyzer. Cut back by 9 bases and 4 bases, the V and J ends lie 12 bases apart. Reading from cysteine to phenylalanine, the CDR3 counts 12 amino acids. The sequence is cut down to CDR3 DNA, 36 bases in frame from base 1. CDR1 SNHLY and CDR2 FYNNEI were looked up in the germline V gene.

The chain joins TRBV2 to TRBJ1-2; the D gene assignment is ambiguous. The clonotype was recovered from a woman aged 25-40 years with Graves' hyperthyroidism. Sequencing was done on a sample of peripheral blood or thyroid tissue (not recorded which). The CDR3 reads as follows: CASGEGGYGYTF. The sequenced DNA: TGTGCCAGTGGGGAGGGAGGCTATGGCTACACCTTC.